These 20 T cell receptor beta chains originate from one sample sequenced in a study of T cells in Graves' hyperthyroidism and ophthalmopathy (dated by TCRdb to between 2018 and 2020). Library generation was performed with multiplex PCR. The sequencer was an Illumina HiSeq 2000. The TCR beta CDR3 regions were amplified from the RNA transcripts. The first round of RT-PCR for the TCR CDR3 was performed with the HTBI primer set and the Qiagen OneStep RT-PCR kit. TCRdb took the public reads, trimmed them with fastp at Q25, ran MiXCR for clone calling and kept in-frame beta chains. One record per CDR3 amino acid sequence lists the most common genes and DNA. Present in this sample are under 800,000 distinct CDR3 sequences, less than 15% of which were seen just once. The ten largest clones add up to about a tenth of the sample. The specimen sequenced was blood. The receptor source for this set is a woman younger than 30 with Graves' hyperthyroidism.

Of note for this clonotype: A much larger clone is a single base away; this may be a read error. The rearrangement links TRBV12-3 or TRBV12-4 to TRBJ1-5; 9 positions agree with TRBD1. The CDR3 has 15 amino acids. V dropped 7 bases and J dropped 7; count of bases not matched to a gene: 11. The CDR3 coding sequence is TGTGCCAGCACTACATCCCGACAGGGGGGACAGCCCCAGCATTTT. The encoded protein is CASTTSRQGGQPQHF.

This clonotype was seen ten or more times. The CDR3 sequence is CSAGHPNYNEQFF. The CDR3, as DNA: TGCAGTGCGGGACACCCAAATTACAATGAGCAGTTCTTC. V is TRBV20-1 and J is TRBJ2-1; possibly TRBD1 for D (6 bases). The CDR3 is 13 residues long. Germline V gene data show CDR1 as DFQATT and CDR2 as SNEGSKA (reference sequence). Trimming shortened V by 6 bases and J by 4 bases, and 13 bases separated the two germline ends.

The chain couples TRBV5-8 to TRBJ2-1, with TRBD1 identical over 9 bases. Unmatched junction bases numbered 16, after V lost 3 bases and J lost 9 bases. CDR3 length: 17 residues. CDR1 and CDR2 (germline): SGHTS, YDEGEE. The CDR3 DNA follows: TGTGCCAGCAGCTCAATCTTAACAGGGGGCGAAGGGGCTGAGCAGTTCTTC. It is translated as CASSSILTGGEGAEQFF.

This clonotype was recorded a few times. The gene calls are TRBV5-1 and TRBJ2-1, with 12 positions matching TRBD2. Germline values: CDR1 SGHRS, CDR2 YFSETQ. The CDR3 length is 16 residues. Trimming cost V 0 bases and J 5 bases; bases outside gene matches: 3. The CDR3 reads CASSLVGLAGNNEQFF. The CDR3 DNA sequence: TGCGCCAGCAGCTTGGTAGGACTAGCGGGAAACAATGAGCAGTTCTTC.

This clonotype was recorded only once. The CDR3 DNA is TGTGCCAGCACCTACGCAGGGGGCGCGGGTAATGAGCAGTTCTTC. It yields the protein CASTYAGGAGNEQFF. V usage is TRBV28 and J usage is TRBJ2-1; 8 bases fit TRBD1. The germline gives CDR1 MDHEN, CDR2 SYDVKM. V gave up 7 bases and J gave up 7 bases; unmatched junction bases: 12. This CDR3 is 15 amino acids long. Using reference TRBV28 and TRBJ2-1 for the parts outside the CDR3, the full variable domain is DVKVTQSSRYLVKRTGEKVFLECVQDMDHENMFWYRQDPGLGLRLIYFSYDVKMKEKGDIPEGYSVSREKKERFSLILESASTNQTSMYLCASTYAGGAGNEQFFGPGTRLTVL.

This clonotype was counted ten times or more. This chain links TRBV28 with TRBJ2-2; TRBD2 matches 10 bases. Germline V gene lookup returns CDR1 MDHEN and CDR2 SYDVKM. This CDR3 has 17 residues. V lost 4 bases to trimming and J lost 2 bases; unmatched junction nucleotides: 7. The chain's CDR3 is CASSSQTSGFNTGELFF. The CDR3 DNA is TGTGCCAGCAGTTCCCAGACTAGCGGGTTTAACACCGGGGAGCTGTTTTTT.

This clonotype was observed at least ten times. The chain recombines TRBV20-1 with TRBJ1-2; 7 nucleotides match TRBD1. V gave up 6 bases and J gave up 8 bases; unmatched junction bases: 6. This CDR3 contains 11 residues. The germline V gene encodes CDR1 DFQATT and CDR2 SNEGSKA (reference sequence). The CDR3 here is CSAPDRDGYTF. CDR3 nucleotide sequence: TGCAGTGCGCCCGACAGGGACGGCTACACCTTC.

This clonotype appeared a few times. The V gene is TRBV5-1, the J gene TRBJ2-5; unclear D gene. The length of the CDR3 is 12 residues. The germline gives CDR1 SGHRS, CDR2 YFSETQ. With 3 bases removed from V and 5 bases from J, the gap between germline ends came to 8 bases. The chain's CDR3 is CASSSQYETQYF. The DNA for the CDR3 is TGCGCCAGCAGCTCGCAATACGAGACCCAGTACTTC.

The gene calls are TRBV19 and TRBJ2-5; TRBD1 matches 8 bases. Germline CDR1 LNHDA, CDR2 SQIVND (reference sequence). The CDR3 is 14 amino acids. The ends lost 6 bases at V and 5 bases at J; junction bases unmatched: 8. The chain's CDR3 is CASRFTDRGETQYF. In DNA form, the CDR3 reads TGTGCCAGTAGATTCACCGACAGGGGTGAGACCCAGTACTTC.

Only a few counts were recorded for this clonotype. The CDR3, as DNA: TGTGCCACCAGCAGAGAACAGTTCCAAGAGACCCAGTACTTC. This translates into CATSREQFQETQYF. V is TRBV15 and J is TRBJ2-5; D is uncertain. The CDR3 is 14 amino acids. V gave up 0 bases and J gave up 1 base, with 6 bases separating them. Germline CDR1 and CDR2: LNHNV and YYDKDF (reference sequence).

This clonotype was observed at least ten times. V and J are TRBV20-1 and TRBJ2-7; D is undetermined. The germline V and J ends were trimmed by 3 bases and 4 bases, with 7 bases remaining between them. Germline values: CDR1 DFQATT, CDR2 SNEGSKA (reference sequence). The CDR3 spans 11 residues. The CDR3 sequence is CSASALYEQYF. CDR3 in DNA: TGCAGTGCTAGCGCCCTGTACGAGCAGTACTTC.

This clonotype has ten or more counts. The chain couples TRBV20-1 to TRBJ2-3, with 9 bases lining up with TRBD1. V lost 3 bases to trimming and J lost 6 bases; unmatched junction nucleotides: 7. This CDR3 region has 14 residues. Looked up from germline, CDR1 is DFQATT and CDR2 is SNEGSKA (reference sequence). CDR3 protein: CSASRTGVGDTQYF. DNA for the CDR3: TGCAGTGCTAGCCGGACAGGGGTTGGGGATACGCAGTATTTT.

This clonotype was found many times. The genes are TRBV12-3 or TRBV12-4 and TRBJ2-7, with D tentatively TRBD1 (8 bases). The CDR3 extends over 16 amino acids. Deletions cut 5 bases from V and 3 bases from J, with 20 bases between. CDR3 sequence: CASSIPGGGQGYEQYF. The CDR3 DNA follows: TGTGCCAGCAGTATCCCGGGGGGTGGACAGGGCTACGAGCAGTACTTC.

This chain links TRBV7-2 with TRBJ1-5, with D unresolved. The CDR3 extends over 12 amino acids. V lost 4 bases and J 7 bases, leaving 8 bases between the germline ends. Per the germline V gene, CDR1 is SGHTA and CDR2 is FQGNSA. In DNA, the CDR3 is TGTGCCAGCAGCTCCGGGTTGCAGCCCCAGCATTTT. This gives the protein CASSSGLQPQHF.

This clonotype was observed many times. This rearrangement joins TRBV7-8 to TRBJ2-1; D gene unclear. Trimming cost V 4 bases and J 7 bases, with 11 bases left between them. The CDR3 has 13 residues. Per germline, CDR1 SGHVS and CDR2 FQNEAQ. This CDR3 reads CASSYGRSNEQFF. In nucleotides, the CDR3 is TGTGCCAGCAGCTATGGGCGTTCTAATGAGCAGTTCTTC.

This clonotype was detected ten times or more. J is TRBJ2-3 and V is TRBV2, with 15 bases fitting TRBD2. This CDR3 has 16 amino acids. With 5 bases clipped from V and 5 bases from J, the junction kept 5 bases outside the gene matches. Germline V lookup: CDR1 SNHLY, CDR2 FYNNEI. In DNA, the CDR3 is TGTGCCAGCAGTTTTGGACTAGCGGGAGGGGGAGATACGCAGTATTTT. Its translation is CASSFGLAGGGDTQYF.

This clonotype has just a few counts. The gene calls are TRBV6-1 and TRBJ1-5, with 9 bases identical to TRBD1. V was pared by 11 bases and J by 5 bases, with 16 bases of the junction left unmatched. Germline V gives CDR1 MNHNS, CDR2 SASEGT. This CDR3 region has 16 residues. The CDR3 sequence is CAHSRTGASVDQPQHF. Here the CDR3 DNA reads TGTGCCCATTCCCGGACAGGGGCCTCGGTTGATCAGCCCCAGCATTTT.

This clonotype has ten or more counts. The rearrangement joins TRBV6-1 to TRBJ2-7, with 10 bases identical to TRBD2. Germline CDR1 is MNHNS and CDR2 is SASEGT. The CDR3 totals 15 residues. Trimming cost V 3 bases and J 3 bases; bases outside gene matches: 5. The CDR3 DNA reads as TGTGCCAGCAGTGAGGCTAGCGGGAGTAGCTACGAGCAGTACTTC. It is translated as CASSEASGSSYEQYF.

This clonotype came up a few times. CDR3 coding DNA: TGTGCCAGCAGGTTCAGGACAGGGAATTACAATGAGCAGTTCTTC. Protein: CASRFRTGNYNEQFF. This chain connects TRBV5-4 to TRBJ2-1; 8 bases match TRBD1. The CDR3 covers 15 residues. V was clipped by 5 bases and J by 4 bases; unmatched bases: 8. From germline, CDR1 is SGHNT and CDR2 YYREEE (reference sequence).

There are many counts of this clonotype. The chain joins TRBV4-1 to TRBJ1-1; possible D gene TRBD1, 5 bases. The V gene's germline CDR1 is MGHRA and CDR2 YSYEKL. Trimming took 1 base from V and 0 from J, leaving 12 bases between them. The CDR3 totals 16 residues. The CDR3 reads CASSQGPGQMNTEAFF. In nucleotides, the CDR3 is TGCGCCAGCAGCCAAGGTCCAGGGCAGATGAACACTGAAGCTTTCTTT.